The source of this T cell receptor (beta chain) is a study of T cell responses to AZD1222 COVID-19 vaccine. The method was immunoSEQ multiplex PCR; TCRdb's version includes in-frame clones alone and lacks a portion of them. The data hold tens of thousands of clones, with approximately 85% observed a single time. The CDR3 has 16 residues. V was shortened by 2 bases and J by 0 bases, with 14 bases between the two germline ends. Germline CDR1 reads MNHEY; CDR2 reads SVGEGT. Sequencing was performed on peripheral blood, taken 28 days after the second AZD1222 dose. The chain links TRBV6-2 or TRBV6-3 to TRBJ2-7; D uncertain. This TCR was recovered from an adult who received the AZD1222 COVID-19 vaccine. The CDR3 protein is CASSYPRPSGSYEQYF. CDR3 DNA sequence: TGTGCCAGCAGTTACCCCCGACCTAGTGGCTCCTACGAGCAGTACTTC.